One and the same sample provided the 30 T cell receptor beta chains below, sequenced in a study of Ad26.COV2.S vaccination and SARS-CoV-2 variants. Treatment given: some 20 received Ad26.COV2.S at low or high dose, single or two shots; roughly five received placebo; per-sample allocation not given. The study sampled participants on day 63 after the first vaccine or placebo injection. Libraries were prepared by immunoSEQ multiplex PCR; TCRdb keeps only in-frame clonotypes and omits some of them. The sample lists about 480,000 clones; around 90% were seen once. Sequencing used peripheral blood, obtained in a trial of Ad26.COV2.S vaccine versus placebo. The receptors come from a person between 18 and 60 years old who received the Ad26.COV2.S COVID-19 vaccine or a placebo.

V is TRBV5-1 and J is TRBJ2-1; no clear D. Trimming took off 3 bases at V and 3 bases at J, with 13 bases between the two ends. The CDR3 runs 15 residues. In germline, CDR1 is SGHRS, CDR2 YFSETQ. As DNA, the CDR3 is TGCGCCAGCAGCTCTAAACTTCAGGACTACAATGAGCAGTTCTTC. Translating it yields CASSSKLQDYNEQFF.

The genes are TRBV6-2 or TRBV6-3 and TRBJ2-7; D may be TRBD1 (6 bases). Germline CDR1 MNHEY, CDR2 SVGEGT. The CDR3 totals 13 residues. V was clipped by 5 bases and J by 4 bases, with 12 bases between them. CDR3 nucleotide sequence: TGTGCCAGCAGTCTACAGGGTTTTTACGAGCAGTACTTC. This gives the protein CASSLQGFYEQYF.

The rearrangement joins TRBV12-3 or TRBV12-4 to TRBJ2-7; D gene ambiguous. The CDR3 loop spans 13 amino acids. Trimming removed 2 bases from V and 1 base from J, with 6 bases in between. The CDR3: CASSLLGSYEQYF. DNA of the CDR3: TGTGCCAGCAGTTTACTTGGATCCTACGAGCAGTACTTC.

The chain carries TRBV6-4 and TRBJ1-6; 8 bases are a match to TRBD1. Unmatched junction bases numbered 3, after V lost 6 bases and J lost 8 bases. The CDR3 runs to 13 residues. CDR1 and CDR2 from the germline V gene are MRHNA and SNTAGT. CDR3 sequence: CASSGTGDSPLHF. The CDR3 DNA sequence: TGTGCCAGCAGCGGGACAGGAGATTCACCCCTCCACTTT.

V is TRBV7-2 and J is TRBJ2-5; D is tentatively TRBD1 or TRBD2 (6 bases each). The CDR3 is made up of 16 amino acids. The V gene's germline CDR1 is SGHTA and CDR2 FQGNSA. The germline V and J ends were trimmed by 2 bases and 2 bases, with 15 bases remaining between them. The CDR3 here is CASSLWGAASQETQYF. The CDR3 DNA reads as TGTGCCAGCAGCTTATGGGGGGCGGCCAGTCAAGAGACCCAGTACTTC.

The chain recombines TRBV24-1 with TRBJ2-1; 11 positions match TRBD2. This CDR3 is built from 16 residues. J was trimmed by 7 bases and V by 4 bases; bases with no gene match: 8. The germline V gene has CDR1 KGHDR and CDR2 SFDVKD. This chain's CDR3 is CATSDRSGRAGNEQFF. The CDR3 nucleotides are TGTGCCACCAGTGACCGTAGCGGGAGGGCGGGGAATGAGCAGTTCTTC.

This clone showed up just once. V and J are TRBV2 and TRBJ1-1; D not resolved. Germline CDR1 and CDR2: SNHLY and FYNNEI. Trimming left V 3 bases short and J 13 bases short, with 21 bases between. The CDR3 has 14 amino acids. The CDR3 bases are TGTGCCAGCAGTGAGACCCGTGGGTATAGTTTGGTTTTCTTT. Translated: CASSETRGYSLVFF.

This sequence joins TRBV7-9 and TRBJ2-3, with TRBD2 matching 9 bases. Germline V CDR1 and CDR2: SEHNR, FQNEAQ (reference sequence). V lost 1 base to trimming and J lost 3 bases; unmatched junction nucleotides: 5. The CDR3 loop spans 16 amino acids. CDR3 nucleotide sequence: TGTGCCAGCAGCTTAGGAGGCGGGAGGGGGACAGATACGCAGTATTTT. This sequence encodes CASSLGGGRGTDTQYF.

Comment on this clone: At the DNA level, this CDR3 is encoded by other sequences in the same sample as well. This chain connects TRBV29-1 to TRBJ2-1; 7 bases line up with TRBD2. V trimming: 4 bases; J trimming: 0 bases; junction bases outside the gene matches: 3. This CDR3 region has 14 residues. Germline loops: CDR1 SQVTM, CDR2 ANQGSEA. CDR3 in amino acids: CSVAGGSSYNEQFF. The DNA for the CDR3 is TGCAGCGTTGCGGGCGGGAGCTCCTACAATGAGCAGTTCTTC.

The rearrangement joins TRBV25-1 to TRBJ2-1; possibly TRBD1 for D (5 bases). The CDR3 extends over 15 amino acids. Germline lookup yields CDR1 MGHDK and CDR2 SYGVNS. The germline V and J ends were trimmed by 2 bases and 0 bases, with 8 bases remaining between them. The CDR3 DNA is TGTGCCAGCAGTGAACAGGGAAGCTCCTACAATGAGCAGTTCTTC. Translation gives CASSEQGSSYNEQFF.

The chain employs TRBV20-1 and TRBJ2-7, with 10 nucleotides matching TRBD2. The ends lost 3 bases at V and 3 bases at J; junction bases unmatched: 5. Per germline, CDR1 DFQATT and CDR2 SNEGSKA (reference sequence). This CDR3 spans 14 amino acids. This chain's CDR3 is CSASSSGRLYEQYF. The DNA for the CDR3 is TGCAGTGCTAGTTCTAGCGGGAGACTCTACGAGCAGTACTTC.

This clone was picked up a small number of times. V usage is TRBV27 and J usage is TRBJ2-5; D remains ambiguous. The CDR3 sequence is 11 residues long. With 6 bases removed from V and 2 bases from J, the gap between germline ends came to 4 bases. Germline-derived CDR1 and CDR2 are MNHEY and SMNVEV (reference sequence). CDR3 region: CASRQQETQYF. CDR3 bases: TGTGCCAGCAGGCAACAAGAGACCCAGTACTTC.

This clone was found a few times. The chain carries TRBV7-2 and TRBJ2-2, with 7 bases matching TRBD2. Losses at the gene ends were 8 bases for V and 5 bases for J; bases not matched to a gene: 17. This CDR3 spans 17 amino acids. The germline gives CDR1 SGHTA, CDR2 FQGNSA. The CDR3 sequence: CASVMMGGGPDTGELFF. The CDR3 bases are TGTGCCAGCGTTATGATGGGGGGAGGGCCGGATACCGGGGAGCTGTTTTTT.

This chain joins TRBV6-2 or TRBV6-3 and TRBJ1-2; maybe TRBD1 (5 bases). CDR1 is MNHEY, CDR2 SVGEGT, per germline. Trimming shortened V by 0 bases and J by 0 bases, and 20 bases separated the two germline ends. The CDR3 runs to 19 residues. The CDR3 DNA is TGTGCCAGCAGTTACTCGCCCGGCCCAGGGACGGACCCTAACTATGGCTACACCTTC. Protein sequence: CASSYSPGPGTDPNYGYTF.

The chain has TRBV7-8 and TRBJ2-1; D might be TRBD1 (7 bases). This CDR3 comprises 18 residues. V was shortened by 2 bases and J by 4 bases, with 21 bases between the two germline ends. The germline V gene has CDR1 SGHVS and CDR2 FQNEAQ. The CDR3 loop is CASSLSFTGRGQYNEQFF. The CDR3 DNA reads as TGTGCCAGCAGCTTATCTTTTACCGGGCGGGGACAGTACAATGAGCAGTTCTTC. Variable domain in full (rest from reference TRBV7-8 and TRBJ2-1): GAGVSQSPRYKVAKRGQDVALRCDPISGHVSLFWYQQALGQGPEFLTYFQNEAQLDKSGLPSDRFFAERPEGSVSTLKIQRTQQEDSAVYLCASSLSFTGRGQYNEQFFGPGTRLTVL.

The chain employs TRBV7-2 and TRBJ2-1, with 11 bases that match TRBD2. Germline-derived CDR1 and CDR2 are SGHTA and FQGNSA. The CDR3 covers 16 residues. J gave up 8 bases and V 4 bases, and 10 bases lay outside the gene matches. CDR3 DNA sequence: TGTGCCAGCAGCTCAACACTAGCGGGAGTTGGGTATGAGCAGTTCTTC. This encodes CASSSTLAGVGYEQFF.

This chain connects TRBV4-1 to TRBJ2-2; 10 nucleotides line up with TRBD2. CDR1 is MGHRA and CDR2 is YSYEKL in the germline V gene. The CDR3 totals 18 residues. V lost 0 bases, J lost 7 bases, and 11 bases stayed unmatched. CDR3 bases: TGCGCCAGCAGCCAAGAGCGGGCTAGCGGGAGCCAGAACGGGGAGCTGTTTTTT. This sequence encodes CASSQERASGSQNGELFF.

The chain couples TRBV28 to TRBJ2-2; tentatively, D is TRBD1 (5 bases). CDR3 length: 12 residues. Germline lookup yields CDR1 MDHEN and CDR2 SYDVKM. Trimming left V 1 base short and J 8 bases short, with 5 bases between. The CDR3 loop reads CASSLSGGELFF. In DNA form, the CDR3 reads TGTGCCAGCAGTTTATCAGGGGGGGAGCTGTTTTTT.

This chain links TRBV5-4 with TRBJ1-3, with D possibly being TRBD1 (5 bases). The CDR3 runs to 18 residues. Germline V gene sequence: CDR1 SGHNT, CDR2 YYREEE (reference sequence). With 4 bases removed from V and 0 bases from J, the gap between germline ends came to 20 bases. The CDR3 protein is CASSHQPRVSLSGNTIYF. Written as DNA, the CDR3 is TGTGCCAGCAGCCATCAACCCAGGGTATCCCTCTCTGGAAACACCATATATTTT.

This chain joins TRBV16 and TRBJ1-1, with 8 bases that match TRBD1. Germline CDR1 is KGHSY and CDR2 is FQNENV. This CDR3 is built from 21 residues. J gave up 3 bases and V 2 bases, and 23 bases lay outside the gene matches. CDR3 bases: TGTGCCAGCAGCCAAACCAATCCTATTGGGGGGCAGGGGGCTAGATACACTGAAGCTTTCTTT. Its protein is CASSQTNPIGGQGARYTEAFF.

The rearrangement joins TRBV5-1 to TRBJ2-7; 7 positions match TRBD2. V shed 3 bases and J 1 base; nucleotides not matched to a gene: 7. CDR1 is SGHRS and CDR2 is YFSETQ in the germline V gene. The CDR3 loop spans 15 amino acids. The CDR3 loop is CASSWGGGLSYEQYF. Here the CDR3 DNA reads TGCGCCAGCAGCTGGGGGGGAGGTCTGTCCTACGAGCAGTACTTC.

This chain links TRBV28 with TRBJ2-1; 7 nucleotides agree with TRBD2. This CDR3 is built from 13 residues. The germline gives CDR1 MDHEN, CDR2 SYDVKM. The V gene end was trimmed by 10 bases and the J gene end by 2 bases; junction bases not matched to a gene: 5. The CDR3 is CATTTSPYNEQFF. The CDR3 nucleotides read TGTGCCACCACGACTAGCCCCTACAATGAGCAGTTCTTC.

The chain employs TRBV7-2 and TRBJ1-4; 10 bases are shared with TRBD1. CDR3 size: 16 residues. The J segment lost 5 bases and the V segment lost 5 bases, leaving 8 bases of the junction unmatched. Germline V lookup: CDR1 SGHTA, CDR2 FQGNSA. The CDR3 nucleotides are TGTGCCAGCAGCACCGGGACAGGGGTGATAAATGAAAAACTGTTTTTT. Protein sequence: CASSTGTGVINEKLFF.

This clone occurred a few times. This rearrangement joins TRBV7-9 to TRBJ1-1; D call uncertain. Per germline, CDR1 SEHNR and CDR2 FQNEAQ (reference sequence). The length of the CDR3 is 15 residues. Trimming took 1 base from V and 3 from J, leaving 12 bases between them. CDR3 region: CASSLGRSDHTEAFF. The DNA of the CDR3 is TGTGCCAGCAGCTTAGGGAGGTCAGACCACACTGAAGCTTTCTTT.

The chain links TRBV7-2 to TRBJ2-3; tentatively, D is TRBD2 (5 bases). The CDR3 totals 14 residues. CDR1 and CDR2 (germline): SGHTA, FQGNSA. V dropped 3 bases and J dropped 12 bases, with 19 bases sitting between them. The chain's CDR3 is CASSLESSGRPQYF. CDR3 nucleotides: TGTGCCAGCAGCTTGGAATCAAGCGGCCGTCCACAGTATTTT.

V usage is TRBV7-2 and J usage is TRBJ2-1; 9 nucleotides align to TRBD2. Germline V gene sequence: CDR1 SGHTA, CDR2 FQGNSA. The CDR3 sequence is 15 residues long. The J segment lost 7 bases and the V segment lost 3 bases, leaving 7 bases of the junction unmatched. CDR3 coding DNA: TGTGCCAGCAGCTTTAGCCTAGCGGGGCTTAATGAGCAGTTCTTC. Amino acid sequence: CASSFSLAGLNEQFF.

The rearrangement links TRBV10-3 to TRBJ1-5, with a weak D call TRBD1 (6 bases). Germline CDR1 is ENHRY and CDR2 is SYGVKD. V lost 2 bases and J 3 bases, leaving 14 bases between the germline ends. The CDR3 loop spans 16 amino acids. CDR3 residues: CAISESRGTTNQPQHF. The CDR3 nucleotides read TGTGCCATCAGTGAGAGCCGGGGGACAACCAATCAGCCCCAGCATTTT.

This sequence joins TRBV18 and TRBJ1-5, with D possibly matching TRBD1 (5 bases). V was clipped by 2 bases and J by 9 bases, with 14 bases between them. Germline CDR1 reads KGHSH; CDR2 reads LQKENI. The CDR3 runs 14 residues. The CDR3 DNA reads as TGTGCCAGCTCACCAGGGACGGGTCGTTGGCCCCAGCATTTT. Its protein is CASSPGTGRWPQHF.

Of note for this clone: Other DNA sequences within the sample encode an identical CDR3. CDR3 DNA sequence: TGTGCCAGCAGTTTAGTGGGAAAACTGTTTTTT. This codes for CASSLVGKLFF. This rearrangement joins TRBV28 to TRBJ1-4; no definite D call. The germline gives CDR1 MDHEN, CDR2 SYDVKM. This CDR3 region has 11 residues. Trimming removed 2 bases from V and 10 bases from J, with 5 bases in between. Full variable domain (missing parts from reference TRBV28 and TRBJ1-4): DVKVTQSSRYLVKRTGEKVFLECVQDMDHENMFWYRQDPGLGLRLIYFSYDVKMKEKGDIPEGYSVSREKKERFSLILESASTNQTSMYLCASSLVGKLFFGSGTQLSVL.

This clone was detected only once. The V gene is TRBV6-5, the J gene TRBJ2-1; D is perhaps TRBD1 or TRBD2 (6 bases each). V was pared by 11 bases and J by 10 bases, with 24 bases between. From germline, CDR1 is MNHEY and CDR2 SVGAGI. The CDR3 runs 14 residues. The DNA for the CDR3 is TGTGCCGTCTCCCCGGCGCTAGGAGGGGGGGAGCAGTTCTTC. Its protein product is CAVSPALGGGEQFF.